This T cell receptor beta chain was observed in a study of T cells in Graves' hyperthyroidism and ophthalmopathy. Study results and caveats: By a 13 V-J model, ophthalmopathy was set apart from stable hyperthyroidism. Prediction of ophthalmopathy progression came a median approximately 6.5 months pre-onset.

The investigators amplified TCR beta CDR3 regions from RNA transcripts. HTBI primers were used for first-round RT-PCR of the TCR CDR3. From the multiplex PCR reads, TCRdb called clonotypes with MiXCR, one entry per CDR3 protein. The sample includes some 490,000 distinct CDR3 sequences, more than 15% seen only once; the top ten take 25% to 35%. This clonotype was counted many times. Its antigen is undetermined. The trim removed 1 base at V and 5 bases at J, leaving 4 bases unmatched. CDR1 GTSNPN and CDR2 SVGIG come from the germline V gene (reference sequence). This CDR3 region has 13 residues. This receptor was taken from a woman aged 30 to 39 with Graves' ophthalmopathy. The V gene is TRBV30, the J gene TRBJ2-5, with 7 bases identical to TRBD2. The specimen was blood. CDR3 DNA: TGTGCCTGGAGTGATTGGGGAGGGGAGACCCAGTACTTC. Translation: CAWSDWGGETQYF.